The present entry profiles one T cell receptor beta chain with its context. Its antigen is undetermined. The sample originates from a study of long-term antiretroviral therapy in people with HIV. Study-wide results and limits: Even long-term ART left TRB diversity below transplant donor controls, despite gains.

Investigators performed immunoSEQ version v3.0 at survey level. Assay used: immunoSEQ multiplex PCR; TCRdb lists only in-frame clones, some missing. The data show more than 20,000 clones, about four fifths seen once. V was pared by 2 bases and J by 0 bases, with 15 bases between. CDR3 size: 16 residues. Looked up from germline, CDR1 is SGHNT and CDR2 is YYREEE (reference sequence). The TCR sequence derives from a woman aged 18-30 years with HIV. The chain recombines TRBV5-4 with TRBJ2-7, with D possibly being TRBD1 (6 bases). The sequences come from unsorted PBMCs, collected at the start of antiretroviral therapy, before treatment. The CDR3 nucleotides are TGTGCCAGCAGCTTTCCGGGGTCAGGGGTCTCCTACGAGCAGTACTTC. This codes for CASSFPGSGVSYEQYF.